Shown below are 20 T cell receptor beta chains from a single sample sequenced in a study of spatial heterogeneity in lung cancer. Time point specified: sample taken at primary tumor resection. TCRdb re-derived calls from the 5' RACE reads in MiXCR, one entry per CDR3 protein. The sample lists around 7,000 distinct CDR3 sequences, roughly 7.2% occurring once. Material: PBMCs, obtained at surgery. The origin of the receptors is a male donor with early-stage non-small cell lung cancer.

This clonotype was seen at least ten times. This chain connects TRBV2 to TRBJ2-7; the match to TRBD1 covers 7 bases. This CDR3 is 14 amino acids long. With V trimmed by 4 bases and J by 5 bases, 8 bases remained unmatched. Germline V gene data show CDR1 as SNHLY and CDR2 as FYNNEI. This CDR3 is CASSAGQKGDEQYV. CDR3 bases: TGTGCCAGCAGTGCGGGACAGAAAGGGGACGAGCAGTACGTC.

The rearrangement uses TRBV20-1 and TRBJ2-7, with 7 positions matching TRBD2. The CDR3 is 14 amino acids. Germline V gene lookup returns CDR1 DFQATT and CDR2 SNEGSKA (reference sequence). The J segment lost 7 bases and the V segment lost 3 bases, leaving 12 bases of the junction unmatched. The CDR3 protein is CSARGRRLADEQYF. The CDR3 DNA reads as TGCAGTGCTAGGGGTCGCAGGCTAGCGGATGAGCAGTACTTC.

The chain carries TRBV5-1 and TRBJ2-7, with a possible D match to TRBD1 (6 bases). Germline CDR1 is SGHRS and CDR2 is YFSETQ. This CDR3 has 16 amino acids. Trimming took off 4 bases at V and 2 bases at J, with 19 bases between the two ends. CDR3: CASSPGPGHRAYEQYV. Here the CDR3 DNA reads TGCGCCAGCAGCCCCGGCCCGGGACATAGGGCCTACGAGCAGTACGTC.

In its sample, this clonotype was seen many times. V gene TRBV23-1 combines with J gene TRBJ2-7; a possible D gene is TRBD1 (6 bases). TRBV23-1 is placed among ORFs of uncertain function. There are 17 residues in the CDR3. Trimming shortened V by 8 bases and J by 3 bases, and 26 bases separated the two germline ends. Here the CDR3 reads CASWDGAGAPSVYEQYV. The CDR3 bases are TGCGCCAGCTGGGACGGGGCAGGGGCCCCCAGCGTCTACGAGCAGTACGTC.

There are many counts of this clonotype. The V and J genes are TRBV14 and TRBJ1-2, with a tentative D call TRBD1 (6 bases). The V gene's germline CDR1 is SGHDN and CDR2 FVKESK. The V and J ends lost 2 bases and 6 bases respectively, with 10 bases between them. The length of the CDR3 is 13 residues. The CDR3 protein is CASSQTQGNGYTF. The CDR3 DNA follows: TGTGCCAGCAGCCAAACCCAGGGGAATGGCTACACCTTC.

This clonotype was counted many times. The chain recombines TRBV12-3 or TRBV12-4 with TRBJ1-2, with a possible D match to TRBD1 (6 bases). The germline V and J ends were trimmed by 5 bases and 8 bases, with 21 bases remaining between them. This CDR3 has 15 amino acids. For the CDR3, the DNA is TGTGCCAGCAGTCCGGAAACCGGGACAACCATCGGCTACACCTTC. This translates into CASSPETGTTIGYTF.

The CDR3 DNA reads as TGTGCCAGTGAGGTTGGAGTTAGCAATCAGCCCCAGCATTTT. Its translation: CASEVGVSNQPQHF. The chain couples TRBV19 to TRBJ1-5; D uncertain. Germline CDR1 is LNHDA and CDR2 is SQIVND (reference sequence). V lost 8 bases and J 0 bases, leaving 11 bases between the germline ends. The CDR3 length is 14 residues.

This clonotype was counted ten times or more. The chain is built from TRBV4-2 and TRBJ2-1, with 10 bases that match TRBD2. The CDR3 is 16 residues long. CDR1 and CDR2 (germline): LGHNA, YNFKEQ. Trimming cost V 5 bases and J 0 bases; bases outside gene matches: 4. CDR3 in amino acids: CASSTQREGSYNEQFF. CDR3 sequence (DNA): TGTGCCAGCAGCACCCAGCGGGAGGGCTCCTACAATGAGCAGTTCTTC.

There are many counts of this clonotype. The CDR3 nucleotides read TGTGCCAGCAGCCTCGTGGGGCAAAGAAAACTGTTTTTT. This translates into CASSLVGQRKLFF. The chain joins TRBV3-1 to TRBJ1-4, with D maybe TRBD1 (5 bases). CDR3 length: 13 residues. V was shortened by 4 bases and J by 10 bases, with 13 bases between the two germline ends. Germline V gives CDR1 LGHDT, CDR2 YNNKEL (reference sequence).

There are many counts of this clonotype. The rearrangement links TRBV7-2 to TRBJ1-5; 7 nucleotides line up with TRBD1. V lost 1 base and J lost 0; bases outside the gene matches: 3. The germline gives CDR1 SGHTA, CDR2 FQGNSA. This CDR3 has 16 residues. CDR3 nucleotide sequence: TGTGCCAGCAGCTTAGAGACAGGGTATAGCAATCAGCCCCAGCATTTT. It yields the protein CASSLETGYSNQPQHF.

This clonotype was detected many times. The rearrangement uses TRBV29-1 and TRBJ2-2, with 11 positions matching TRBD2. CDR1 is SQVTM and CDR2 is ANQGSEA in the germline V gene. Trimming removed 6 bases from V and 2 bases from J; junction bases left unmatched: 5. The CDR3 sequence is 15 residues long. CDR3 bases: TGCAGCGTCTTACTAGCGGGAGTAAACACCGGGGAGCTGTTTTTT. This encodes CSVLLAGVNTGELFF.

This clonotype has ten or more counts. The gene calls are TRBV5-6 and TRBJ1-1; D is unresolved. V was cut by 4 bases and J by 1 base, with 8 bases left in between. Germline CDR1 SGHDT, CDR2 YYEEEE. The CDR3 totals 13 residues. CDR3 region: CASSAGPNTEAFF. For the CDR3, the DNA is TGTGCCAGCAGCGCCGGTCCGAACACTGAAGCTTTCTTT.

This clonotype appeared many times. The rearrangement uses TRBV5-6 and TRBJ2-7, with 9 nucleotides matching TRBD1. V trimming: 2 bases; J trimming: 7 bases; junction bases outside the gene matches: 7. Germline lookup yields CDR1 SGHDT and CDR2 YYEEEE. The CDR3 length is 14 residues. The CDR3 is CASSLGTGKGEQYF. In nucleotides, the CDR3 is TGTGCCAGCAGCTTAGGGACAGGGAAGGGGGAGCAGTACTTC.

This clonotype turned up a few times. This sequence joins TRBV7-2 and TRBJ2-3, with TRBD2 matching 10 bases. The trim removed 1 base at V and 5 bases at J, leaving 6 bases unmatched. The V gene's germline CDR1 is SGHTA and CDR2 FQGNSA. This CDR3 contains 16 residues. The CDR3 DNA reads TGTGCCAGCAGCTTAGTGCTGAGCGGGGGGGTAGATACGCAGTATTTT. Translation gives CASSLVLSGGVDTQYF. The full variable domain, rest sourced from reference TRBV7-2 and TRBJ2-3, is GAGVSQSPSNKVTEKGKDVELRCDPISGHTALYWYRQSLGQGLEFLIYFQGNSAPDKSGLPSDRFSAERTGGSVSTLTIQRTQQEDSAVYLCASSLVLSGGVDTQYFGPGTRLTVL.

In this sample, this clonotype turned up many times. The chain recombines TRBV5-1 with TRBJ2-5; 8 bases match TRBD2. Germline CDR1 is SGHRS and CDR2 is YFSETQ. Germline trimming cut 7 bases from V and 1 base from J; bases unmatched to any gene: 3. The CDR3 is 13 amino acids. Here the CDR3 reads CASSGGAQETQYF. The CDR3 DNA reads TGCGCCAGCTCGGGGGGGGCCCAAGAGACCCAGTACTTC.

At least ten counts were recorded for this clonotype. The CDR3 coding sequence is TGTGCCAGTAGTATAGGTGTCAGGGGGCGAACCGGGGAGCTGTTTTTT. Its translation: CASSIGVRGRTGELFF. V is TRBV19 and J is TRBJ2-2, with 8 nucleotides matching TRBD1. Germline CDR1 LNHDA, CDR2 SQIVND (reference sequence). The CDR3 has 16 amino acids. J lost 5 bases, V lost 1 base, and 6 bases had no gene match.

This clonotype was observed many times. The DNA of the CDR3 is TGCAGTGCTCCTACAGGTTTGGGAGGCTACACCTTC. It is translated as CSAPTGLGGYTF. The chain combines TRBV20-1 with TRBJ1-2; a possible D gene is TRBD1 (5 bases). CDR3 length: 12 residues. V gave up 5 bases and J gave up 8 bases, with 15 bases separating them. The germline V gene has CDR1 DFQATT and CDR2 SNEGSKA (reference sequence).

This clonotype is judged medium-sized. The chain uses TRBV3-1 and TRBJ2-2, with D uncertain. Germline-derived CDR1 and CDR2 are LGHDT and YNNKEL (reference sequence). CDR3 length: 14 amino acids. With 1 base removed from V and 4 bases from J, the gap between germline ends came to 7 bases. The chain's CDR3 is CASSQARSTGELFF. The CDR3 bases are TGTGCCAGCAGCCAAGCCCGAAGCACCGGGGAGCTGTTTTTT. Using reference TRBV3-1 and TRBJ2-2 for the parts outside the CDR3, the full variable domain is DTAVSQTPKYLVTQMGNDKSIKCEQNLGHDTMYWYKQDSKKFLKIMFSYNNKELIINETVPNRFSPKSPDKAHLNLHINSLELGDSAVYFCASSQARSTGELFFGEGSRLTVL.

This clonotype has just a few counts. CDR3 DNA sequence: TGTGCCAGCAGTTACGGGGAGACTGAAGCTTTCTTT. Protein sequence: CASSYGETEAFF. The rearrangement links TRBV6-5 to TRBJ1-1; D gene unclear. V dropped 2 bases and J dropped 5 bases, with 6 bases sitting between them. The length of the CDR3 is 12 residues. CDR1 is MNHEY and CDR2 is SVGAGI in the germline V gene.

This clonotype was seen ten or more times. The chain has TRBV6-1 and TRBJ2-1; TRBD1 might be the D (5 bases). The CDR3 consists of 16 residues. Germline CDR1 reads MNHNS; CDR2 reads SASEGT. Trimming left V 6 bases short and J 6 bases short, with 21 bases between. This CDR3 reads CASSPRGGNNINEQFF. DNA of the CDR3: TGTGCCAGCAGCCCAAGGGGTGGTAATAATATCAATGAGCAGTTCTTC.